This TCR beta chain was sequenced during a study of blood T cells in healthy people across ages (dated by TCRdb to between 2014 and 2017). About the full investigation: In model experiments, template switching captured roughly one uniquely barcoded TCR beta cDNA molecule for every two T cells. The study measured age-related changes in TCR beta repertoire diversity using deep sequencing normalized with unique cDNA molecular identifiers. The donors were split into four age groups: young (average 16 years), middle-aged (39), aged (approximately 59) and long-lived (about 82). The study analyzed two additional independent replicas of 1 million unique cDNA reads from the same blood draw for two donors, one aged 18 to 29 and one aged 80 or older. To avoid experimental bias, donors of different ages were randomly spread across the sequencing lanes.

This clonotype came up a few times. There is no known antigen for this receptor. No qualities accompany the bases; no much larger clone lies one base away. Libraries were built with 5' RACE. This sample was sequenced with an Illumina HiSeq 2500. The second PCR ran for roughly 7 to 11 cycles and used a J-beta primer mix along with a sample-barcoded 5' primer. A unique molecular identifier was introduced onto each TCR beta cDNA molecule by a template-switch 5' adaptor carrying 12 random nucleotides. Each sample yielded at least 2.5 million CDR3-containing paired-end reads. The Mint cDNA synthesis kit, primed by a TRBC-specific oligonucleotide, was used to synthesize first-strand cDNA from all RNA. All cDNA was treated with uracil-DNA glycosylase and then went through a first 18-cycle PCR with the universal primers M1SS and BC2_uni_R. On the study's bioinformatics: Normalization of each sample was performed by random selection of 1 million high-quality reads, each carrying a distinct molecular identifier. Reads with shared molecular identifiers were discarded instead of being binned into consensus sequences. CDR3 identification, clonotype clustering and error correction used MiTCR with a Q25 quality threshold and the strictest error-elimination algorithm. A nonparametric unseen species model with Euler transformation was used to estimate lower-bound total TCR beta diversity. In-frame beta chains were kept once TCRdb had trimmed the public reads at Q25 with fastp and called clones with MiXCR. CDR3 protein duplicates are merged, each entry listing the most common genes and DNA. These V and J calls derive from TCRdb rather than the authors' analysis. In all, the sample holds around 870,000 distinct CDR3 sequences, and around 30% of those were seen once. Jointly, the top ten make up around a sixth of the sample.

Donors were a few dozen systemically healthy Caucasian individuals from Russia aged roughly 6 to 90 years. About 10 milliliters of peripheral blood were drawn from each donor into EDTA-treated Vacutainer tubes. Ficoll-Paque density-gradient centrifugation was used to isolate PBMCs, with at least 6.5 million per sample. Trizol reagent was used to extract total RNA from the PBMCs, yielding at least 5 micrograms per sample. The percentages of naive CD45RAhigh/CD27high T cells were determined by flow cytometry on a PBMC aliquot from every donor. The paper's findings and limits, for the study overall: Compared with the aged group, the long-lived group had more naive CD4+ T cells, fewer expanded clones and increased TCR diversity, a pattern suggesting age selection. Because profiling used bulk unsorted PBMCs, naive and antigen-experienced compartments could not be compared conclusively. The percentage of naive T cells measured by flow cytometry correlated strongly with observed TCR beta diversity. Observed TCR beta diversity per million T cells fell roughly linearly with age, and a significant reduction was already apparent by age approximately 41. Donor CMV infection status was unknown, potentially confounding age-related changes in expanded clonotypes. Estimates of total diversity based on one million sequenced T cells were considered lower bounds and underestimates.

V is cut back by 2 bases and J by 4 bases, with 6 bases in the junction unmatched. The CDR1 and CDR2 encoded by the germline V gene (reference sequence) are LGHDT and YNNKEL. The CDR3, cysteine through phenylalanine, is 17 amino acids long. The DNA shown is the 51-base CDR3, in frame from base 1. Here the chain combines TRBV3-1 and TRBJ2-2; 11 central nucleotides agree with TRBD2. Sequencing was performed on blood. This receptor was obtained from a woman older than 75 in good health. The CDR3 protein is CASSQLSGTSGTGELFF. The DNA reads as follows: TGTGCCAGCAGCCAACTCTCCGGGACTAGCGGCACCGGGGAGCTGTTTTTT.